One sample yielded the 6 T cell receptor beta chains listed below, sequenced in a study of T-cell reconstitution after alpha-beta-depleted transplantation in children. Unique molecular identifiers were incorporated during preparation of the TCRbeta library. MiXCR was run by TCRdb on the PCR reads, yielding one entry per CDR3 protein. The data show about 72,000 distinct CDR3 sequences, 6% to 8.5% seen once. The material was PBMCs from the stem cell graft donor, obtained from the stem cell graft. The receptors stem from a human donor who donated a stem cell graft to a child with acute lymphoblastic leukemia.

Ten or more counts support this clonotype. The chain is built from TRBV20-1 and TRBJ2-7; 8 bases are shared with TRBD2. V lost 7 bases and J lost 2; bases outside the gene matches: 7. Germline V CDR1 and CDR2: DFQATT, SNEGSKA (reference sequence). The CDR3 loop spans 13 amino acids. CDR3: CSGSKREPYEQYF. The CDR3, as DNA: TGCAGTGGCAGCAAGCGGGAGCCCTACGAGCAGTACTTC.

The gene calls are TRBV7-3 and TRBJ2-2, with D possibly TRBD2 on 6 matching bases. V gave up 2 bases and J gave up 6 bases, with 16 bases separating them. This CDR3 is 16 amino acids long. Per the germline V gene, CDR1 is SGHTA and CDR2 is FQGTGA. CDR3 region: CASSLGGVSGPGELFF. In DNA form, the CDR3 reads TGTGCCAGCAGCTTAGGAGGGGTGTCCGGTCCCGGGGAGCTGTTTTTT.

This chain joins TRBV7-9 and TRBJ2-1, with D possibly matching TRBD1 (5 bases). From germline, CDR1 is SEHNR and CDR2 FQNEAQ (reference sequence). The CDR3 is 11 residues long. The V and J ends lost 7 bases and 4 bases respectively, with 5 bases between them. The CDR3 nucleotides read TGTGCCAGCAACAGGTACAATGAGCAGTTCTTC. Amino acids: CASNRYNEQFF.

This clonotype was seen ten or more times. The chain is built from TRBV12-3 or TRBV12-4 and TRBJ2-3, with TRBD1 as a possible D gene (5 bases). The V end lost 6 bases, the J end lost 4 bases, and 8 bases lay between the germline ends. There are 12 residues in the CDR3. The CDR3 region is CASRAGPDTQYF. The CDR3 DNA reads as TGTGCCAGCAGAGCAGGGCCAGATACGCAGTATTTT.

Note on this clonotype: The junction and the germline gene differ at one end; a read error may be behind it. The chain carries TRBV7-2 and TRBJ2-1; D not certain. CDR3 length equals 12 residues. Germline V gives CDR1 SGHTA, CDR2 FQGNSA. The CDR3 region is CASSLGGNGVYF. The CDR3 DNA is TGTGCCAGCAGCTTAGGGGGAAATGGTGTATACTTC.

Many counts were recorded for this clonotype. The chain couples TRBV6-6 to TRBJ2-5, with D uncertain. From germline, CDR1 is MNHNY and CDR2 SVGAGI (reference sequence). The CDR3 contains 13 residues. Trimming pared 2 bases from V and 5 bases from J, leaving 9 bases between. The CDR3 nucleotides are TGTGCCAGCAGTTACGATGAGGCGGAGACCCAGTACTTC. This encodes CASSYDEAETQYF.